The 12 T cell receptor beta chains listed next were all sequenced from one sample in a study of naive and memory T cell subsets. Four PCR rounds used nested alpha and beta constant region primers plus the SP2 primer. MiXCR, applied by TCRdb to the 5' RACE reads, yields one record per CDR3 protein. The sample consists of 45,000 to 55,000 distinct CDR3 sequences, 4.7% of them appearing once. A UMI-containing oligonucleotide was joined by 3' ligation to the TCR cDNA template. These receptors all come from a female donor in good health.

This clonotype has at least ten counts. This chain connects TRBV4-3 to TRBJ2-5; D not certain. CDR1 LGHNA and CDR2 YSLEER come from the germline V gene. The CDR3 extends over 15 amino acids. With 0 bases removed from V and 1 base from J, the gap between germline ends came to 9 bases. The CDR3 loop reads CASSQDLPSQETQYF. The CDR3 nucleotides are TGCGCCAGCAGCCAAGATCTACCTAGCCAAGAGACCCAGTACTTC.

A few counts support this clonotype. This CDR3 is missing its conserved last phenylalanine or tryptophan, likely due to a read error. The DNA is omitted, as the CDR3 cannot be located on it reliably, and the CDR3 follows TCRdb's listing. The chain couples TRBV5-4 to TRBJ2-3. Germline-derived CDR1 and CDR2 are SGHNT and YYREEE (reference sequence). The CDR3 is 11 amino acids in total, end residues counted. The chain's CDR3 is CASSLGLVVVS.

This clonotype was observed many times. The J gene is TRBJ1-4, the V gene TRBV29-1; tentative D call: TRBD1 (5 bases). The germline CDR1 and CDR2 sequences are SQVTM and ANQGSEA. The length of the CDR3 is 12 residues. V lost 7 bases and J 3 bases, leaving 9 bases between the germline ends. The CDR3 sequence: CSAGTSNEKLFF. The CDR3 DNA is TGCAGCGCCGGGACTTCTAATGAAAAACTGTTTTTT.

This clonotype was picked up many times. DNA of the CDR3: TGTGCCACCGCGGACATAGGGTCCTACGAGCAGTACTTC. It codes for CATADIGSYEQYF. V and J are TRBV10-3 and TRBJ2-7, with a tentative D call TRBD1 (5 bases). CDR1 and CDR2 (germline): ENHRY, SYGVKD. This CDR3 has 13 residues. V lost 10 bases to trimming and J lost 1 base, with 14 bases between them.

This clonotype was seen a few times. V usage is TRBV29-1 and J usage is TRBJ1-1; D not certain. The germline CDR1 and CDR2 sequences are SQVTM and ANQGSEA. This CDR3 has 12 residues. Trimming left V 5 bases short and J 2 bases short, with 9 bases between. The CDR3 loop is CSVTTANTEAFF. The CDR3 coding sequence is TGCAGCGTTACAACAGCAAACACTGAAGCTTTCTTT.

This clonotype was recorded a few times. V usage is TRBV19 and J usage is TRBJ2-3, with D possibly being TRBD2 (5 bases). Germline CDR1 is LNHDA and CDR2 is SQIVND (reference sequence). V lost 6 bases and J 0 bases, leaving 19 bases between the germline ends. The CDR3 length is 17 residues. CDR3 in amino acids: CASRGLLGRGSTDTQYF. The CDR3 nucleotides are TGTGCCAGTAGAGGCCTTTTGGGGAGAGGAAGCACAGATACGCAGTATTTT.

This clonotype has a count of ten or more. The chain uses TRBV7-9 and TRBJ1-2; D is unclear. The CDR3 loop spans 12 amino acids. Deletions cut 1 base from V and 6 bases from J, with 6 bases between. CDR1 SEHNR and CDR2 FQNEAQ come from the germline V gene (reference sequence). For the CDR3, the DNA is TGTGCCAGCAGCTTAGTCCCCGATGGCTACACCTTC. Translation: CASSLVPDGYTF. The full variable domain, rest sourced from reference TRBV7-9 and TRBJ1-2, is DTGVSQNPRHKITKRGQNVTFRCDPISEHNRLYWYRQTLGQGPEFLTYFQNEAQLEKSRLLSDRFSAERPKGSFSTLEIQRTEQGDSAMYLCASSLVPDGYTFGSGTRLTVV.

This clonotype was counted many times. The genes are TRBV27 and TRBJ2-1; the D gene is possibly TRBD2 (7 bases). This CDR3 is 15 amino acids long. Per germline, CDR1 MNHEY and CDR2 SMNVEV (reference sequence). With 6 bases removed from V and 13 bases from J, the gap between germline ends came to 25 bases. The chain's CDR3 is CASRLQGALAGAQFF. The CDR3 nucleotides read TGTGCCAGCAGACTACAGGGAGCGTTAGCGGGCGCTCAGTTCTTC.

The chain employs TRBV29-1 and TRBJ2-5; D possibly uses TRBD1 or TRBD2 (5 bases each). Trimming cost V 3 bases and J 5 bases, with 13 bases left between them. The length of the CDR3 is 13 residues. The germline gives CDR1 SQVTM, CDR2 ANQGSEA. The CDR3 loop is CSVEGVRVETQYF. Here the CDR3 DNA reads TGCAGCGTTGAGGGGGTGAGGGTGGAGACCCAGTACTTC.

This clonotype was seen at least ten times. V usage is TRBV7-9 and J usage is TRBJ1-5, with unresolved D. The V and J ends lost 5 bases and 5 bases respectively, with 7 bases between them. This CDR3 region has 12 residues. Germline V gives CDR1 SEHNR, CDR2 FQNEAQ (reference sequence). DNA for the CDR3: TGTGCCAGCAGCACGTGGGATCAGCCCCAGCATTTT. The encoded protein is CASSTWDQPQHF.

This clonotype was seen repeatedly, ten times or more. V usage is TRBV6-1 and J usage is TRBJ2-7; D might be TRBD1 (5 bases). The CDR3 length is 14 residues. Looked up from germline, CDR1 is MNHNS and CDR2 is SASEGT. Trimming shortened V by 5 bases and J by 5 bases, and 16 bases separated the two germline ends. The CDR3 region is CASSSQGFWNEQYF. CDR3 coding DNA: TGTGCCAGCAGTTCCCAGGGATTCTGGAACGAGCAGTACTTC.

This clonotype was found many times. The chain recombines TRBV29-1 with TRBJ2-7; no definite D call. The CDR3 consists of 14 residues. The V and J ends lost 4 bases and 3 bases respectively, with 16 bases between them. Germline V gene sequence: CDR1 SQVTM, CDR2 ANQGSEA. CDR3 in amino acids: CSVAPPGRHYEQYF. CDR3 DNA: TGCAGCGTTGCCCCGCCCGGACGGCACTACGAGCAGTACTTC.